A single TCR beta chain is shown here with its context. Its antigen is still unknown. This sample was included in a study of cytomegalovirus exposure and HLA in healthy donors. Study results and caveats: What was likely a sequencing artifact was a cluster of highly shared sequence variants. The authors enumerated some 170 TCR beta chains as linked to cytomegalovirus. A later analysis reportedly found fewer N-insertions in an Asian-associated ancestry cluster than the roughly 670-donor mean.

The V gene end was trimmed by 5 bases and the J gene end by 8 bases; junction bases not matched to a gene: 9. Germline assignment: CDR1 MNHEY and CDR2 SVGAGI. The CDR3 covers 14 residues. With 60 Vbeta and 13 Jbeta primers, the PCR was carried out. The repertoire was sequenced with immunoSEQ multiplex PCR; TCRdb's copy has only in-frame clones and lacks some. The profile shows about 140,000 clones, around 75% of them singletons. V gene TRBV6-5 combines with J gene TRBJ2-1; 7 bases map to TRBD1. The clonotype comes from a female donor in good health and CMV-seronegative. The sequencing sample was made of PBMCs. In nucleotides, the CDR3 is TGTGCCAGCAGTCCGGGACAGTCCTCCGATGAGCAGTTCTTC. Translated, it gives CASSPGQSSDEQFF.